This TCR beta chain was sequenced in a study of T cell responses to AZD1222 COVID-19 vaccine. Study outcomes and limitations: After the peak T cell response, and only then, were repertoires sampled.

Using immunoSEQ multiplex PCR, the repertoire was profiled, and TCRdb retains in-frame clones only, with some absent. The sample yields about 150,000 clones, approximately 88% seen once. Looked up from germline, CDR1 is SGHVS and CDR2 is FQNEAQ. V shed 6 bases, J shed 3 bases, and the junction held 10 bases outside the gene matches. The CDR3 is 16 amino acids. On this clone: Its target is not known.

The sequence was collected from an adult in good health. Here the sequenced sample was peripheral blood, taken on day 0 of AZD1222 vaccination. The V gene is TRBV7-8, the J gene TRBJ2-3; 9 bases line up with TRBD2. The CDR3 is CASRAGGPLLTDTQYF. The CDR3 coding sequence is TGTGCCAGCAGGGCGGGAGGGCCACTTCTAACAGATACGCAGTATTTT.